Below are 32 T cell receptor beta chains sequenced from a single sample in a study of T cells in women clearing cervical HPV infection. Clones were read by immunoSEQ multiplex PCR, and TCRdb kept only the in-frame ones, dropping some. Recorded for this sample: more than 45,000 clones. The sequenced sample consisted of blood buffy coat. The receptors were sampled from a woman aged 18-70 years with a cervical HPV16 infection that either progressed to CIN3+ or cleared (not recorded which).

CDR3 DNA (partial): TGTGCCTGGAGCATAAAAGCCGGGACTAGGAACTACGAG. Translation: CAWSIKAGTRNYE. The full CDR3 protein is CAWSIKAGTRNYEQYF. This chain joins TRBV30 and TRBJ2-7; 8 positions agree with TRBD2. The CDR3 end falls 3 residues outside the read, so it is completed with the germline J gene. The V segment lost 3 bases and the J segment 3 bases; nucleotides outside the gene matches: 13. This CDR3 has 16 residues. The germline V gene has CDR1 GTSNPN and CDR2 SVGIG (reference sequence).

As to this clone: The CDR3 goes on 3 residues after the read ends, and that part is filled in from the germline J gene. The V and J genes are TRBV16 and TRBJ2-1; 9 bases agree with TRBD2. Germline CDR1 is KGHSY and CDR2 is FQNENV. There are 16 residues in the CDR3. V was clipped by 1 base and J by 2 bases; unmatched bases: 3. CDR3 amino acids: CASSQWASGTYNEQFF. CDR3 bases read: TGTGCCAGCAGCCAATGGGCTAGCGGGACCTACAATGAG.

In regard to this clone: Sequencing ends 3 residues short of the CDR3 end; the germline J gene provides the rest. The gene calls are TRBV11-1 and TRBJ2-5; D possibly corresponds to TRBD1 (6 bases). Trimming pared 5 bases from V and 4 bases from J, leaving 17 bases between. The CDR3 totals 15 residues. The germline V gene encodes CDR1 SGHAT and CDR2 FQDESV (reference sequence). The sequenced part of the CDR3 DNA is TGTGCCAGCAGCCAAGGGGGAGTGGTGGCAGAGACC. Protein: CASSQGGVVAET. The full CDR3 protein is CASSQGGVVAETQYF.

Comments on this clone: Read data end 3 residues before the CDR3 end; the end is taken from the germline J gene. This sequence joins TRBV28 and TRBJ2-1, with D maybe TRBD1 (7 bases). Between the trimmed V and J ends, which lost 2 bases and 9 bases, there was a span of 14 bases. The CDR3 consists of 14 residues. Looked up from germline, CDR1 is MDHEN and CDR2 is SYDVKM. The CDR3 DNA, read in part, is TGTGCCAGCAGTTTACCCGGAGGGGGCGGTGAG. It translates to CASSLPGGGGE. The whole CDR3 region reads CASSLPGGGGEQFF.

About this clone: The CDR3 goes on 3 residues after the read ends, and that part is filled in from the germline J gene. The V and J genes are TRBV15 and TRBJ2-1; TRBD1 matches at 8 bases. The length of the CDR3 is 14 residues. With 3 bases clipped from V and 7 bases from J, the junction kept 5 bases outside the gene matches. The germline V gene has CDR1 LNHNV and CDR2 YYDKDF (reference sequence). The CDR3 protein is CATSRGQEGNEQFF. The CDR3 DNA, read in part, is TGTGCCACCAGCAGGGGACAGGAAGGAAATGAG.

Comment on this clone: The CDR3 is cut off 3 residues early in the read; its end comes from the germline J gene. This chain connects TRBV19 to TRBJ2-6; TRBD2 matches at 7 bases. Germline V lookup: CDR1 LNHDA, CDR2 SQIVND (reference sequence). Trimming removed 7 bases from V and 0 bases from J; junction bases left unmatched: 3. There are 15 residues in the CDR3. CDR3 residues: CASTWGGSGANVLTF. CDR3 bases read: TGTGCCAGTACCTGGGGGGGCTCTGGGGCCAACGTC.

Concerning this clone: The sequenced fragment ends 3 residues before the CDR3 boundary, so the rest is inferred from the germline J gene. V usage is TRBV30 and J usage is TRBJ2-1; weak D call: TRBD2 (5 bases). Deletions cut 5 bases from V and 7 bases from J, with 21 bases between. CDR3 length: 15 amino acids. The germline V gene has CDR1 GTSNPN and CDR2 SVGIG (reference sequence). Partial CDR3 DNA: TGTGCCTGGGAGACCGGACTGCCTCCGGGTAATGAG. Protein: CAWETGLPPGNE. The full-length CDR3 reads as CAWETGLPPGNEQFF.

In regard to this clone: The read ends 3 residues shy of where the CDR3 ends; the end is completed using the germline J gene. The rearrangement joins TRBV5-1 to TRBJ2-7; 13 bases map to TRBD2. This CDR3 is 15 amino acids long. Germline V lookup: CDR1 SGHRS, CDR2 YFSETQ. With 6 bases clipped from V and 3 bases from J, the junction kept 6 bases outside the gene matches. The CDR3 DNA, read in part, is TGCGCCAGCACCCTGACTAGCGGGGGGTTCTACGAG. Protein sequence: CASTLTSGGFYE. The full CDR3 protein reads CASTLTSGGFYEQYF.

A note on this clone: The missing CDR3 end, 3 residues past where the read stops, is filled in from the germline J gene. The chain links TRBV6-2 or TRBV6-3 to TRBJ1-5, with D maybe TRBD1 (6 bases). This CDR3 spans 15 amino acids. Germline CDR1 and CDR2: MNHEY and SVGEGT. Trimming removed 5 bases from V and 4 bases from J, with 15 bases in between. Incomplete CDR3 DNA: TGTGCCAGCAGTCAGGACAGAGCCCCAAATCAGCCC. Translated, it gives CASSQDRAPNQP. The entire CDR3 protein reads CASSQDRAPNQPQHF.

Of note for this clone: The sequence runs out 3 residues before the end of the CDR3; the remainder is reconstructed from the germline J gene. The chain is built from TRBV4-1 and TRBJ1-5, with a weak D call TRBD1 (6 bases). Looked up from germline, CDR1 is MGHRA and CDR2 is YSYEKL. The germline V and J ends were trimmed by 2 bases and 6 bases, with 8 bases remaining between them. This CDR3 spans 13 amino acids. CDR3 in amino acids: CASSQRGGQPQHF. The CDR3 DNA, read in part, is TGCGCCAGCAGCCAAAGGGGGGGTCAGCCC.

Turning to this clone: With the read ending 3 residues before the CDR3 end, the germline J gene is used to fill in that end. V gene TRBV29-1 combines with J gene TRBJ1-2; 7 nucleotides match TRBD1. This CDR3 contains 13 residues. The ends lost 6 bases at V and 4 bases at J; junction bases unmatched: 8. Looked up from germline, CDR1 is SQVTM and CDR2 is ANQGSEA. CDR3 protein: CSVDTDRVYGYTF. The CDR3 bases that were read are TGCAGCGTAGACACCGACAGGGTCTATGGC.

Comment on this clone: The read stops 3 residues short of the end of the CDR3; the missing end is completed from the germline J gene. The chain is built from TRBV6-2 or TRBV6-3 and TRBJ1-5; unclear D gene. CDR1 and CDR2 (germline): MNHEY, SVGEGT. Trimming left V 6 bases short and J 3 bases short, with 15 bases between. The CDR3 runs to 15 residues. The CDR3 bases that were read are TGTGCCAGCAGCCGAATAGAAGGGCTCAATCAGCCC. It translates to CASSRIEGLNQP. The full CDR3 protein is CASSRIEGLNQPQHF.

Of note for this clone: The CDR3 goes on 3 residues after the read ends, and that part is filled in from the germline J gene. The chain joins TRBV2 to TRBJ1-6; a possible D gene is TRBD1 (5 bases). Trimming removed 8 bases at V and 7 bases at J, with 15 bases between. Germline V CDR1 and CDR2: SNHLY, FYNNEI. The CDR3 spans 14 residues. The covered CDR3 bases are TGTGCCAGCGCCTGGGGGGGAGTGAATTCACCC. Translating gives CASAWGGVNSP. The CDR3 in its entirety is CASAWGGVNSPLHF.

Of note for this clone: Read sequence stops 3 residues before the CDR3 end, and the germline J gene provides the missing end. The V call is TRBV19, the J call TRBJ2-2; possible D gene TRBD2, 7 bases. V was pared by 3 bases and J by 0 bases, with 11 bases between. The CDR3 is 16 residues long. The germline V gene encodes CDR1 LNHDA and CDR2 SQIVND (reference sequence). Partial CDR3 DNA: TGTGCCAGTAGTATTGGCGGGGGCGCGAACACCGGGGAG. Protein sequence: CASSIGGGANTGE. The whole CDR3 sequence reads CASSIGGGANTGELFF.

Details on this clone: The read ends 3 residues early relative to the CDR3; the germline J gene fills the gap. The chain links TRBV30 to TRBJ1-5; the match to TRBD1 covers 9 bases. Unmatched junction bases numbered 5, after V lost 1 base and J lost 4 bases. This CDR3 has 15 residues. The germline V gene has CDR1 GTSNPN and CDR2 SVGIG (reference sequence). The CDR3 bases that were read are TGTGCCTGGAGTGGGACAGGGGTTTGGAATCAGCCC. Its translation is CAWSGTGVWNQP. The entire CDR3 reads CAWSGTGVWNQPQHF.

For this clone: The read ends 3 residues early relative to the CDR3; the germline J gene fills the gap. This sequence joins TRBV10-3 and TRBJ2-2; no definite D call. The CDR3 consists of 12 residues. V lost 3 bases, J lost 7 bases, and 6 bases lay in between. Germline values: CDR1 ENHRY, CDR2 SYGVKD. The CDR3 here is CAISDSVGELFF. CDR3 DNA, as far as it was read: TGTGCCATCAGTGACAGTGTCGGGGAG.

This clone shows up as medium-sized by frequency. The sequence runs out 3 residues before the end of the CDR3; the remainder is reconstructed from the germline J gene. The chain carries TRBV20-1 and TRBJ1-5, with TRBD1 as a possible D gene (6 bases). The CDR3 has 14 residues. The ends were cut back, 5 bases at V and 0 bases at J, with 11 bases in the middle. The germline CDR1 and CDR2 sequences are DFQATT and SNEGSKA (reference sequence). The CDR3 DNA, read in part, is TGCAGTGCTGGGGGCGACTATAGCAATCAGCCC. Translation: CSAGGDYSNQP. The whole CDR3 sequence is CSAGGDYSNQPQHF.

In the case of this clone: The read terminates 3 residues ahead of where the CDR3 ends, so the germline J gene completes it. The genes are TRBV5-1 and TRBJ2-2; TRBD2 might be the D (5 bases). Germline CDR1 is SGHRS and CDR2 is YFSETQ. Between the trimmed V and J ends, which lost 1 base and 4 bases, there was a span of 17 bases. The CDR3 extends over 17 amino acids. CDR3 region: CASSLLGLVEGTGELFF. The part of the CDR3 DNA that was read is TGCGCCAGCAGCTTGTTAGGCCTTGTCGAGGGCACCGGGGAG.

With regard to this clone: With the read ending 3 residues before the CDR3 end, the germline J gene is used to fill in that end. V and J are TRBV4-1 and TRBJ1-4, with a possible D match to TRBD1 (5 bases). This CDR3 is 17 amino acids long. Germline V gene data show CDR1 as MGHRA and CDR2 as YSYEKL. The covered CDR3 bases are TGCGCAAGCGCCCTACCCCAGGGAGGAGCAGCTAATGAAAAA. This codes for CASALPQGGAANEK. The complete CDR3 reads CASALPQGGAANEKLFF.

In the case of this clone: The CDR3 end lies 3 residues beyond the end of the read and is filled in from the germline J gene. This rearrangement joins TRBV19 to TRBJ1-1, with unresolved D. CDR3 length equals 13 residues. Trimming took 10 bases from V and 4 from J, leaving 16 bases between them. Germline V gene sequence: CDR1 LNHDA, CDR2 SQIVND (reference sequence). CDR3: CATVPIKGTEAFF. The CDR3 DNA, read in part, is TGTGCCACCGTGCCAATCAAAGGCACTGAA.

Comments on this clone: Sequencing ends 3 residues short of the CDR3 end; the germline J gene provides the rest. V and J are TRBV7-2 and TRBJ2-4; 7 bases map to TRBD1. Germline trimming cut 2 bases from V and 9 bases from J; bases unmatched to any gene: 7. This CDR3 comprises 14 residues. Looked up from germline, CDR1 is SGHTA and CDR2 is FQGNSA. The sequenced part of the CDR3 DNA is TGTGCCAGCAGCTTAAGTGGGACAGAGGGCATT. It codes for CASSLSGTEGI. In full, the CDR3 is CASSLSGTEGIQYF.

Details on this clone: The junction differs from germline at one of its ends, possibly a read error. The read gets to within 3 residues of the CDR3 end, and the germline J gene fills in the rest. V usage is TRBV4-2 and J usage is TRBJ1-6, with 7 bases that match TRBD1. The CDR3 totals 17 residues. Germline V lookup: CDR1 LGHNA, CDR2 YNFKEQ. The CDR3 sequence: CASSQFFQGAYNSPLHF. The CDR3 DNA, read in part, is TGCGCCAGCAGCCAATTCTTCCAGGGGGCCTATAATTCACCC.

As for this clone: The observed sequence ends 3 residues before the CDR3 terminus, with the missing tail filled in from the germline J gene. The chain links TRBV18 to TRBJ1-2, with 7 positions matching TRBD1. This CDR3 has 13 residues. From germline, CDR1 is KGHSH and CDR2 LQKENI. The sequenced CDR3 bases are TGTGCCAGCTCACCAAAGACAGGGTACGGC. Amino acids: CASSPKTGYG. The entire CDR3 protein is CASSPKTGYGYTF.

Of note for this clone: From the germline J gene comes the end of the CDR3, since the read stops 3 residues before it. V gene TRBV18 combines with J gene TRBJ2-7; 11 bases are a match to TRBD2. Trimming cost V 5 bases and J 0 bases; bases outside gene matches: 3. The CDR3 runs to 15 residues. In germline, CDR1 is KGHSH, CDR2 LQKENI. The CDR3 here is CASSTSGSSSYEQYF. The sequenced CDR3 bases are TGTGCCAGCTCAACTAGCGGGAGCAGCTCCTACGAG.

Note on this clone: The read gets to within 3 residues of the CDR3 end, and the germline J gene fills in the rest. The chain couples TRBV12-3 or TRBV12-4 to TRBJ2-3, with a possible D match to TRBD2 (5 bases). The V and J ends lost 5 bases and 1 base respectively, with 7 bases between them. The CDR3 length is 13 residues. The CDR3 reads CASSPLGTDTQYF. The DNA read from the CDR3 is TGTGCCAGCAGTCCACTAGGCACAGATACG.

In regard to this clone: The read ends 3 residues before the CDR3 terminus; that terminus is restored from the germline J gene. The rearrangement joins TRBV20-1 to TRBJ1-2; possible D gene TRBD1, 6 bases. The CDR3 length is 14 residues. In germline, CDR1 is DFQATT, CDR2 SNEGSKA (reference sequence). The V and J ends lost 1 base and 3 bases respectively, with 12 bases between them. This CDR3 reads CSARAGGGHYGYTF. The CDR3 bases that were read are TGCAGTGCTAGAGCGGGAGGGGGACACTATGGC.

The CDR3: CAWSPQGLADSYEQYF. Incomplete CDR3 DNA: TGTGCCTGGAGTCCCCAGGGACTAGCGGATTCCTACGAG. The V and J genes are TRBV30 and TRBJ2-7, with 11 bases fitting TRBD2. The read terminates 3 residues before the CDR3 end, so the remaining end is supplied by the germline J gene. This CDR3 comprises 16 residues. CDR1 GTSNPN and CDR2 SVGIG come from the germline V gene (reference sequence). V lost 2 bases and J lost 1; bases outside the gene matches: 7.

Concerning this clone itself: The read gets to within 3 residues of the CDR3 end, and the germline J gene fills in the rest. The chain carries TRBV6-2 or TRBV6-3 and TRBJ2-7; D not certain. Germline CDR1 reads MNHEY; CDR2 reads SVGEGT. The CDR3 is 12 amino acids. Trimming removed 3 bases from V and 0 bases from J, with 3 bases in between. The CDR3 here is CASSYSSYEQYF. The CDR3 bases that were read are TGTGCCAGCAGTTATAGCTCCTACGAG.

In the case of this clone: The read halts 3 residues ahead of the CDR3 end, with the missing end drawn from the germline J gene. The chain recombines TRBV2 with TRBJ2-5, with 7 positions matching TRBD2. V lost 7 bases, J lost 4 bases, and 9 bases stayed unmatched. The CDR3 spans 14 residues. CDR1 and CDR2 (germline): SNHLY, FYNNEI. This CDR3 is CASTRLGGRETQYF. The CDR3 bases that were read are TGTGCCAGCACCAGGCTGGGGGGGAGAGAGACC.

On this clone: The CDR3 end falls 3 residues outside the read, so it is completed with the germline J gene. This chain connects TRBV5-5 to TRBJ1-1; D might be TRBD1 (6 bases). The V gene lost 4 bases and the J gene lost 1 base, with 14 bases spanning the gap. The CDR3 runs 15 residues. Germline CDR1 is SGHKS and CDR2 is YYEKEE (reference sequence). CDR3 DNA, as far as it was read: TGTGCCAGCAGCCGAAGTAAGACAGGGAACACTGAA. Its translation is CASSRSKTGNTE. Given in full, the CDR3 is CASSRSKTGNTEAFF. The variable domain in full, with the rest retrieved from reference TRBV5-5 and TRBJ1-1, is DAGVTQSPTHLIKTRGQQVTLRCSPISGHKSVSWYQQVLGQGPQFIFQYYEKEERGRGNFPDRFSARQFPNYSSELNVNALLLGDSALYLCASSRSKTGNTEAFFGQGTRLTVV.

Comment on this clone: With the read ending 3 residues before the CDR3 end, the germline J gene is used to fill in that end. The chain is built from TRBV7-7 and TRBJ2-3; possibly TRBD1 for D (6 bases). V was cut by 5 bases and J by 1 base, with 13 bases left in between. Germline V gene sequence: CDR1 SSHAT, CDR2 FNYEAQ (reference sequence). The CDR3 extends over 15 amino acids. CDR3 DNA, as far as it was read: TGTGCCAGCAGCCAACTACGGACAGGCACAGATACG. Its translation is CASSQLRTGTDT. The whole CDR3 protein is CASSQLRTGTDTQYF.

A word on this clone: The read is 3 residues too short to cover the CDR3 end, so that end is filled in from the germline J gene. The chain is built from TRBV18 and TRBJ2-3; D is unresolved. Per germline, CDR1 KGHSH and CDR2 LQKENI. This CDR3 comprises 13 residues. V lost 4 bases and J lost 3, with 8 bases in between. The CDR3 loop reads CASSRLETDTQYF. The sequenced CDR3 bases are TGTGCCAGCTCACGTCTAGAGACAGATACG.